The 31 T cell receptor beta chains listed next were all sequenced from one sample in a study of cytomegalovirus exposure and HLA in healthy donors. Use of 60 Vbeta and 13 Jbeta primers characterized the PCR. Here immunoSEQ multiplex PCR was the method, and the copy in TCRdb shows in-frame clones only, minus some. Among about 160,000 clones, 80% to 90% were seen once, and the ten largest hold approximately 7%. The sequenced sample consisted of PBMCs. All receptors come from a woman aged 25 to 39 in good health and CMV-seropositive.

Here the CDR3 DNA reads TGTGCCACCAGCAGAGAACCGGGACAGTTTACCTACGAGCAGTACTTC. It codes for CATSREPGQFTYEQYF. The chain is built from TRBV15 and TRBJ2-7; 7 nucleotides match TRBD1. Trimming removed 0 bases from V and 2 bases from J; junction bases left unmatched: 7. CDR1 and CDR2 from the germline V gene are LNHNV and YYDKDF (reference sequence). The CDR3 runs to 16 residues.

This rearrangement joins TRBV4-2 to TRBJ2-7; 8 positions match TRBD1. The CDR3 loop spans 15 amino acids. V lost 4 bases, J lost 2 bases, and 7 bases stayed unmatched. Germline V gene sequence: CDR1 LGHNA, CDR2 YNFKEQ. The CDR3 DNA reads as TGTGCCAGCAGCCCTGGGACAGGAGGAACCTACGAGCAGTACTTC. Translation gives CASSPGTGGTYEQYF.

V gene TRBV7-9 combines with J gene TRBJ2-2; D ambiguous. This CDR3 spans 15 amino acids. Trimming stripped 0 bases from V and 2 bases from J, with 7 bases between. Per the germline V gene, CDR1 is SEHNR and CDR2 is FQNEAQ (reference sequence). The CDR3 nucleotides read TGTGCCAGCAGCTTAGCTCCTTCCAACACCGGGGAGCTGTTTTTT. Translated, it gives CASSLAPSNTGELFF.

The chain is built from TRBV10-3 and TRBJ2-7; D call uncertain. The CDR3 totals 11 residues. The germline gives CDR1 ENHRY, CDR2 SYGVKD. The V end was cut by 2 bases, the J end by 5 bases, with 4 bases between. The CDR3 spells CAISEENEQYF. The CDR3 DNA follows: TGTGCCATCAGTGAGGAGAACGAGCAGTACTTC.

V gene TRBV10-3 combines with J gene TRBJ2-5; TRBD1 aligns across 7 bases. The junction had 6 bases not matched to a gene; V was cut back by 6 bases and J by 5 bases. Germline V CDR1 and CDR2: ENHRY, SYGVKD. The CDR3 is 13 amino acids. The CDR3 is CAIRAGGLETQYF. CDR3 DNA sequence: TGTGCCATCAGGGCAGGGGGATTGGAGACCCAGTACTTC.

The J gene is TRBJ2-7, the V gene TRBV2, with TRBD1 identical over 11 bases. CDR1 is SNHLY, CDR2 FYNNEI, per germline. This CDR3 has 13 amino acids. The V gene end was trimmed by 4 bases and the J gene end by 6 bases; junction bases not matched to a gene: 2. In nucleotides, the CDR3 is TGTGCCAGCAGTGCGGACAGGGGGCGCGAGCAGTACTTC. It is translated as CASSADRGREQYF.

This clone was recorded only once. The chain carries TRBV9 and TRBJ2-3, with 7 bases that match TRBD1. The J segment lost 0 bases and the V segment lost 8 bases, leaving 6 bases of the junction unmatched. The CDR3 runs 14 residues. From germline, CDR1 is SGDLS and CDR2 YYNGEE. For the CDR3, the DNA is TGTGCCAGTGAGGGGGCTTCTAGCACAGATACGCAGTATTTT. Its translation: CASEGASSTDTQYF.

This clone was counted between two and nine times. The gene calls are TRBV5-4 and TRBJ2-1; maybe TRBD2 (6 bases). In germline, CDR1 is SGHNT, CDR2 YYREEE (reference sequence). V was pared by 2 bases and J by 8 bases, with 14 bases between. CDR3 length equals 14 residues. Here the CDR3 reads CASSLTGGRDEQFF. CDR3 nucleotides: TGTGCCAGCAGCTTAACAGGAGGGAGAGATGAGCAGTTCTTC. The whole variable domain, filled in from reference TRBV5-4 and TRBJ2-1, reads ETGVTQSPTHLIKTRGQQVTLRCSSQSGHNTVSWYQQALGQGPQFIFQYYREEENGRGNFPPRFSGLQFPNYSSELNVNALELDDSALYLCASSLTGGRDEQFFGPGTRLTVL.

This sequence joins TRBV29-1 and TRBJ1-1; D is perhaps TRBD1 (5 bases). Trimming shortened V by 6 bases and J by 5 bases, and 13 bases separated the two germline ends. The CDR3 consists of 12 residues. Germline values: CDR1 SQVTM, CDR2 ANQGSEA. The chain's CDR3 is CSVRLGGTEAFF. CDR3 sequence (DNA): TGCAGCGTACGATTGGGGGGGACTGAAGCTTTCTTT.

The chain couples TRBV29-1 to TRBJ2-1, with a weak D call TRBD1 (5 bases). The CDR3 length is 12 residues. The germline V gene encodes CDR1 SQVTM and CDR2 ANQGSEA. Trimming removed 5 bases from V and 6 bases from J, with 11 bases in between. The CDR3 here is CSVKPQGNEQFF. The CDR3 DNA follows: TGCAGCGTTAAACCTCAGGGCAATGAGCAGTTCTTC.

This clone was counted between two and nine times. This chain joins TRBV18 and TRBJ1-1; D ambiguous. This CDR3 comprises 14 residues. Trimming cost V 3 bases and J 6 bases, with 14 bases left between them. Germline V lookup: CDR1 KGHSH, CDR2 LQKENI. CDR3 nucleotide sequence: TGTGCCAGCTCACCGACGGGAGGGCGCGCTGAAGCTTTCTTT. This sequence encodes CASSPTGGRAEAFF.

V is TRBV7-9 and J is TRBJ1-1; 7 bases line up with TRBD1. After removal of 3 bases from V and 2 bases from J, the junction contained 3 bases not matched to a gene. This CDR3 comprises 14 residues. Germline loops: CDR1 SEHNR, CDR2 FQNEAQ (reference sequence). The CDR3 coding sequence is TGTGCCAGCAGCTTCGGGACAGTCAACACTGAAGCTTTCTTT. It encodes CASSFGTVNTEAFF.

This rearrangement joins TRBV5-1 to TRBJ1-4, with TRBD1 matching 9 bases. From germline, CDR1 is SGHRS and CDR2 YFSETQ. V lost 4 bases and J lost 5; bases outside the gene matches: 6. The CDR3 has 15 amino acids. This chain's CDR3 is CASSISGTGNEKLFF. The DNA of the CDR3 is TGCGCCAGCAGCATCTCCGGGACAGGGAATGAAAAACTGTTTTTT.

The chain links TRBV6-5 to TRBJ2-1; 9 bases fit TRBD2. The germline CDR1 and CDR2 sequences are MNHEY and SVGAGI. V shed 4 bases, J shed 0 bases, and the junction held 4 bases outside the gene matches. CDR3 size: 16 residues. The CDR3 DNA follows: TGTGCCAGCAGTTGGACTAGCGCTGCCTCCTACAATGAGCAGTTCTTC. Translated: CASSWTSAASYNEQFF.

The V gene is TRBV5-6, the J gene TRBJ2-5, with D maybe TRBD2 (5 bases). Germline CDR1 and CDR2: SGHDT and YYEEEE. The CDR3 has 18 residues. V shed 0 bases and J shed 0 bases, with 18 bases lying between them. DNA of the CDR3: TGTGCCAGCAGCTTGGCTTCGAGGGCGGACCGGTACCAAGAGACCCAGTACTTC. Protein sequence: CASSLASRADRYQETQYF. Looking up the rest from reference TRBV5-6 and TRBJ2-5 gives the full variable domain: DAGVTQSPTHLIKTRGQQVTLRCSPKSGHDTVSWYQQALGQGPQFIFQYYEEEERQRGNFPDRFSGHQFPNYSSELNVNALLLGDSALYLCASSLASRADRYQETQYFGPGTRLLVL.

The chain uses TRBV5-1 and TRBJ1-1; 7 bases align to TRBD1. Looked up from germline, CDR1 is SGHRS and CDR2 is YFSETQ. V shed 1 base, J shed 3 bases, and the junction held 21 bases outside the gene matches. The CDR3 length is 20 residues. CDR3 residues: CASSLRGTTGYTQGDTEAFF. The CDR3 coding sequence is TGCGCCAGCAGCTTGAGAGGGACGACAGGGTATACGCAAGGGGACACTGAAGCTTTCTTT.

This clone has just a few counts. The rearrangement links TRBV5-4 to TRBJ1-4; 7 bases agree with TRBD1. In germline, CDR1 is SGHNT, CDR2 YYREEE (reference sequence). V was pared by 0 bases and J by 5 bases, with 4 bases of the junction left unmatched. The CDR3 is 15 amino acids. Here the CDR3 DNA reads TGTGCCAGCAGCTTGGGGGGACAGCTGAATGAAAAACTGTTTTTT. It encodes CASSLGGQLNEKLFF.

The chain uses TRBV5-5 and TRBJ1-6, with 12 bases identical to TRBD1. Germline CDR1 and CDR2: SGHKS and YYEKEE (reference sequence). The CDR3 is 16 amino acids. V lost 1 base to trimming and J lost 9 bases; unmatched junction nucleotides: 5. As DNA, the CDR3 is TGTGCCAGCAGCTTGTCCTCGGGACAGGGGGCTTCACCCCTCCACTTT. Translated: CASSLSSGQGASPLHF. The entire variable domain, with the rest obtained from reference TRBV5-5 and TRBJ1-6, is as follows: DAGVTQSPTHLIKTRGQQVTLRCSPISGHKSVSWYQQVLGQGPQFIFQYYEKEERGRGNFPDRFSARQFPNYSSELNVNALLLGDSALYLCASSLSSGQGASPLHFGNGTRLTVT.

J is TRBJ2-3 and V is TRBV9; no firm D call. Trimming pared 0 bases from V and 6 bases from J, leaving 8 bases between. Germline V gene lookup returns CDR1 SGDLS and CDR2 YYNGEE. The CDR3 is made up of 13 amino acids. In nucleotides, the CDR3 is TGTGCCAGCAGCGTAGTAACCGGGGATACGCAGTATTTT. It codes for CASSVVTGDTQYF.

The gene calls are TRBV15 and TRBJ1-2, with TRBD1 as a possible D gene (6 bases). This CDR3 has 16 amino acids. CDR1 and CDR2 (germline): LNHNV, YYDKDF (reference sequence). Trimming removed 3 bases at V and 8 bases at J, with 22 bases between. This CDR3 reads CATSRGGGGRVEGYTF. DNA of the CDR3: TGTGCCACCAGCAGGGGGGGAGGGGGGCGCGTAGAAGGCTACACCTTC. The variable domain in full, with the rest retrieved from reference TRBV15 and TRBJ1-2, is DAMVIQNPRYQVTQFGKPVTLSCSQTLNHNVMYWYQQKSSQAPKLLFHYYDKDFNNEADTPDNFQSRRPNTSFCFLDIRSPGLGDTAMYLCATSRGGGGRVEGYTFGSGTRLTVV.

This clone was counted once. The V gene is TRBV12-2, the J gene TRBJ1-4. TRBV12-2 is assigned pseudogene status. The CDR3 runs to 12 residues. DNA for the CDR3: TGTGCAAGTGTAGCAACTAATGAAAAACTGTTTTTT. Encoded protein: CASVATNEKLFF.

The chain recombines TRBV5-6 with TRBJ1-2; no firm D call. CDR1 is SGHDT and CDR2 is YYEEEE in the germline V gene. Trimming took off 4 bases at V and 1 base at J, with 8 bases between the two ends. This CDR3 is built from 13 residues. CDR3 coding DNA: TGTGCCAGCAGCATTAGCAGTAACTATGGCTACACCTTC. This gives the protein CASSISSNYGYTF.

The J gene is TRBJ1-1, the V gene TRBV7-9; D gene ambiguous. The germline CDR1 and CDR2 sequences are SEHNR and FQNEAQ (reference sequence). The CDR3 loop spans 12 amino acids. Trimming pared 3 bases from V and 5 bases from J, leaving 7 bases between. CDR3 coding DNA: TGTGCCAGCAGCTTGACGAGGACTGAAGCTTTCTTT. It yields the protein CASSLTRTEAFF.

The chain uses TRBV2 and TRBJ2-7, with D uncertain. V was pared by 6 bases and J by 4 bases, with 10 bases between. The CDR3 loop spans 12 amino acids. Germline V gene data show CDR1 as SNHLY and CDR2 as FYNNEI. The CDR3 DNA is TGTGCCAGCAGCGTTCTCGGTTACGAGCAGTACTTC. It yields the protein CASSVLGYEQYF. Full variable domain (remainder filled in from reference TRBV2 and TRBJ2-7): EPEVTQTPSHQVTQMGQEVILRCVPISNHLYFYWYRQILGQKVEFLVSFYNNEISEKSEIFDDQFSVERPDGSNFTLKIRSTKLEDSAMYFCASSVLGYEQYFGPGTRLTVT.

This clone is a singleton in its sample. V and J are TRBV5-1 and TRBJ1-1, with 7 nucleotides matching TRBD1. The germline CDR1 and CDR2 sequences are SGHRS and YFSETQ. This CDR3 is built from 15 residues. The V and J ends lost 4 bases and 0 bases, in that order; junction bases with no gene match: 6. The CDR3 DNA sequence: TGCGCCAGCAGCGACTACAGGGGAGTGAACACTGAAGCTTTCTTT. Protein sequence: CASSDYRGVNTEAFF.

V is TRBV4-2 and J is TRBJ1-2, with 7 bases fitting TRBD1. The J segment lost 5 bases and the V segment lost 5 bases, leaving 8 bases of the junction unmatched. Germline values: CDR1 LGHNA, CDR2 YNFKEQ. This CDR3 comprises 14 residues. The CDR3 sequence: CASSIEDRKYGYTF. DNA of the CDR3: TGTGCCAGCAGCATCGAGGACAGGAAGTATGGCTACACCTTC.

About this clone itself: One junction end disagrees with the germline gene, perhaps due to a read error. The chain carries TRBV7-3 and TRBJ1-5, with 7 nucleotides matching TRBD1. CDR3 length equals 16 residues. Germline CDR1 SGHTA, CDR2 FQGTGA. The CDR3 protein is CSSSLKPRDSNQPQHF. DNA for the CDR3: TGTTCCAGCAGCTTAAAGCCTCGGGACAGTAATCAGCCCCAGCATTTT. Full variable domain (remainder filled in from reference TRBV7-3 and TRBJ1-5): GAGVSQTPSNKVTEKGKYVELRCDPISGHTALYWYRQSLGQGPEFLIYFQGTGAADDSGLPNDRFFAVRPEGSVSTLKIQRTERGDSAVYLCSSSLKPRDSNQPQHFGDGTRLSIL.

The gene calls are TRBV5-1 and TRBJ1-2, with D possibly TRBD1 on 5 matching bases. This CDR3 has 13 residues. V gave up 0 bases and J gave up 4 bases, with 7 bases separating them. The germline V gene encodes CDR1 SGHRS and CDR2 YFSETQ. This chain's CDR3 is CASSLGQLYGYTF. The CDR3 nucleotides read TGCGCCAGCAGCTTGGGACAGCTCTATGGCTACACCTTC. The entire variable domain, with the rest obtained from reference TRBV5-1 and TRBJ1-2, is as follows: KAGVTQTPRYLIKTRGQQVTLSCSPISGHRSVSWYQQTPGQGLQFLFEYFSETQRNKGNFPGRFSGRQFSNSRSEMNVSTLELGDSALYLCASSLGQLYGYTFGSGTRLTVV.

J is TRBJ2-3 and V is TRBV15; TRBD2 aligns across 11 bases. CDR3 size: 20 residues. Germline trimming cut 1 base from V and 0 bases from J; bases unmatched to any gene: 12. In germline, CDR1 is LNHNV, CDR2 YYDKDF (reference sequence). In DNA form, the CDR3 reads TGTGCCACCAGCAGAGTGGCGCTAGCGGGGGGATTAACTAGCACAGATACGCAGTATTTT. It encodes CATSRVALAGGLTSTDTQYF.

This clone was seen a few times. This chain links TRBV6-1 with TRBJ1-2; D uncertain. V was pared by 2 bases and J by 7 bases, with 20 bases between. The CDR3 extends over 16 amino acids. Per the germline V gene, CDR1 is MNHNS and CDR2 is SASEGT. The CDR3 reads CASSELRYMGGPGYTF. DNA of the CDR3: TGTGCCAGCAGTGAATTGAGGTATATGGGAGGGCCTGGCTACACCTTC.

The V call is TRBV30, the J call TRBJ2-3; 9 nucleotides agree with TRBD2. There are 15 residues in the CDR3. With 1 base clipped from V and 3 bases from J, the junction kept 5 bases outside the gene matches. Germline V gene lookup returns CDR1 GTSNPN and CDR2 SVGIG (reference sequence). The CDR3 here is CAWSALAGATDTQYF. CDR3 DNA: TGTGCCTGGAGTGCACTAGCGGGTGCAACAGATACGCAGTATTTT.